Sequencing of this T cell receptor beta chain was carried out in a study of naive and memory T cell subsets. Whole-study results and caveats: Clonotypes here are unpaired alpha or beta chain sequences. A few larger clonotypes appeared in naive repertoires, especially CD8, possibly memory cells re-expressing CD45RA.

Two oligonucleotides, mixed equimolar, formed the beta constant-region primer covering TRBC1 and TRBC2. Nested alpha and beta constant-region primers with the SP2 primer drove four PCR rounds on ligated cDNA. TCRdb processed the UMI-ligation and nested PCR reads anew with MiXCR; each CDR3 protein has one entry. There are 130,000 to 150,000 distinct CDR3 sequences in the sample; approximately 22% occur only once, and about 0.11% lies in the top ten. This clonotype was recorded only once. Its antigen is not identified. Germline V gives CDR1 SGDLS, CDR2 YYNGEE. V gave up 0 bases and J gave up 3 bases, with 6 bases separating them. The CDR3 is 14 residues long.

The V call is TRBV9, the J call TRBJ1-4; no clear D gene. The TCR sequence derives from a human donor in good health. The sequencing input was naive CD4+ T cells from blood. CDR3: CASSVGLANEKLFF. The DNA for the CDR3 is TGTGCCAGCAGCGTAGGGTTGGCTAATGAAAAACTGTTTTTT.